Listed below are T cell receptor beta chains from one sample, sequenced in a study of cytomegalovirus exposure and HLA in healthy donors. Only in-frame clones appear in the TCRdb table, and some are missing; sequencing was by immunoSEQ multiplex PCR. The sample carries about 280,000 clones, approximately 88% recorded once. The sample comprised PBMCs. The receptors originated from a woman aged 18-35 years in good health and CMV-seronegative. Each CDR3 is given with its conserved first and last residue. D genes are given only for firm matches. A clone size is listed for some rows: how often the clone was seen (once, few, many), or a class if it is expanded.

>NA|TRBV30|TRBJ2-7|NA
TGTGCCTTCGTCCAGGGGTCCTACGAGCAGTACTTC
CAFVQGSYEQYF
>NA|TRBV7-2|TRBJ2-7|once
TGTGCCAGCAGCTTGAGGTACGAGCAGTACTTC
CASSLRYEQYF
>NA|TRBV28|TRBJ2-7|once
TGTGCCAGCAGTCAGAGCGGTTTTCCCTACGAGCAGTACTTC
CASSQSGFPYEQYF
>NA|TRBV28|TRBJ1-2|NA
TGTGCCAGCAGTTTAATCCAGGGTGAAGGCTACACCTTC
CASSLIQGEGYTF
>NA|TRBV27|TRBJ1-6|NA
TGTGCCAGCAGTTTCGAACGCAGGGGAAATTCACCCCTCCACTTT
CASSFERRGNSPLHF
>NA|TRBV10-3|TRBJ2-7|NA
TGTGCCATCAGTGCCCCCCGGGGCGAGCAGTACTTC
CAISAPRGEQYF
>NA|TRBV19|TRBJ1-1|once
TGTGCCAGTAGTATAAGACAAGCGAACACTGAAGCTTTCTTT
CASSIRQANTEAFF
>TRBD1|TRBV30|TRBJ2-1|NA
TGTGCCTTATCGCATGACAGGGGGCGCAGCAATGAGCAGTTCTTC
CALSHDRGRSNEQFF
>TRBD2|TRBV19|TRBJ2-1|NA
TGTGCCAGTAAAAGCGGGATCTCCTACAATGAGCAGTTCTTC
CASKSGISYNEQFF
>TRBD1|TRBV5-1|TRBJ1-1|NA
TGCGCCAGCAGCTTTAGACAGGGTGAGAACACTGAAGCTTTCTTT
CASSFRQGENTEAFF
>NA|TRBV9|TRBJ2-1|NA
TGTGCCAGCAGCGTAGTAGGCAGGCCCGGTGGGGAGCAGTTCTTC
CASSVVGRPGGEQFF
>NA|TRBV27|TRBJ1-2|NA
TGTGCCAGCAGTCCTCAACGTACAGTTTACTATGGCTACACCTTC
CASSPQRTVYYGYTF
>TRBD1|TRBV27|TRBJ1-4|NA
TGTGCCAGCACCACAGGGGGCGGAAAACTGTTTTTT
CASTTGGGKLFF
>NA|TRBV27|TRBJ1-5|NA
TGTGCCAGCAGTTTATCCTCCGGTATCGATCAGCCCCAGCATTTT
CASSLSSGIDQPQHF
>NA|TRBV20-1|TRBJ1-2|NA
TGCAGTGCTAGATCAGGGCAAGGCTACACCTTC
CSARSGQGYTF
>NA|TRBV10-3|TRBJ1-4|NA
TGTGCCATCAGTGATGGTGGCAGGGTTAATGAAAAACTGTTTTTT
CAISDGGRVNEKLFF
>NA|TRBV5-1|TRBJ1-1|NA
TGCGCCAGCAGCTTGGCCGCTGAGTTCGGGGCTTTCTTT
CASSLAAEFGAFF
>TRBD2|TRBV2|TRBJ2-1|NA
TGTGCCAGCAGTGAAGGCGGGGGCTCCTACAATGAGCAGTTCTTC
CASSEGGGSYNEQFF
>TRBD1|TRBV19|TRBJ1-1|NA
TGTGCCACGACCGAGAGGGGGCGGGGAGCTTTCTTT
CATTERGRGAFF
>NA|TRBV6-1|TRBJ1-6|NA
TGTGCCAGCCGCAGGGAAGTAGATTCACCCCTCCACTTT
CASRREVDSPLHF
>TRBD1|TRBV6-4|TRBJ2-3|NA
TGTGCCAGTGCGGCTAAAGAAGGACAGGGGGGCGCAGATACGCAGTATTTT
CASAAKEGQGGADTQYF
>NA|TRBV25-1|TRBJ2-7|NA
TGTGCCAGCAGTCCAGGGACACCGGGATACGAGCAGTACTTC
CASSPGTPGYEQYF
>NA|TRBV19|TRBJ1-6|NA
TGTGCCAGTAGTATACAGGGATATTCACCCCTCCACTTT
CASSIQGYSPLHF
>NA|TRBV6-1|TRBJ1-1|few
TGTGCCAGCAGTGAATATGTAGGGGGGAACACTGAAGCTTTCTTT
CASSEYVGGNTEAFF
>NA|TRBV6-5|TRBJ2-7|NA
TGTGCCAGCTTTGGTCGGGGCGAGCAGTACTTC
CASFGRGEQYF
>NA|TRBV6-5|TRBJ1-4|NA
TGTGCCAGCAGGGGCACAGACGATGAAAAACTGTTTTTT
CASRGTDDEKLFF
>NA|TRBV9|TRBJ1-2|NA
TGTGCCAGCAGCGTAGCAGCAGGGGCTGACTATGGCTACACCTTC
CASSVAAGADYGYTF
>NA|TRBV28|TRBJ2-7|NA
TGTGCCAGCAGTTTATTCGGGAGCTCCTACGAGCAGTACTTC
CASSLFGSSYEQYF
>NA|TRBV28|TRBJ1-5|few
TGTGCCAGCACCAAACCTCGGGGGTCGGGCAATCAGCCCCAGCATTTT
CASTKPRGSGNQPQHF
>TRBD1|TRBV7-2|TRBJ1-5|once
TGTGCCAGCAGTTTAGGACAGGGGGCGCGGAGCAATCAGCCCCAGCATTTT
CASSLGQGARSNQPQHF